This TCR beta chain was recovered during a study of vaccination and CD4 T cells after COVID-19. Background on the study: Investigators took post-vaccine samples a median 72 days after dose two, within a range of 14 to 241. Researchers treated cells with overlapping spike peptides taken from SARS-CoV-2, HCoV-NL63, HCoV-OC43 and HCoV-229E.

The V segment lost 3 bases and the J segment 3 bases; nucleotides outside the gene matches: 11. CDR3 length: 15 amino acids. Germline assignment: CDR1 DFQATT and CDR2 SNEGSKA (reference sequence). Treatment of the sample: roughly nine-day PBMC culture with coronavirus spike peptide pools or control peptides (ViraFEST assay). Isolation of CD4+ T cells by negative selection took place after more than 9 days of culture. The Oncomine TCR Beta short-read assay sequenced DNA from cultured CD4+ T cells. Once CD4+ T cells had been cultured, genomic DNA was extracted from them. Using its own MiXCR run on the PCR reads, TCRdb lists one record per CDR3 protein. Here the sample spans some 16,000 distinct CDR3 sequences, 43% being singletons. Of note for this clonotype: No antigen is known for it.

The origin of this receptor is a human donor who had recovered from COVID-19. Material: CD4+ T cells from blood, cultured in vitro, obtained after SARS-CoV-2 vaccination. The chain has TRBV20-1 and TRBJ2-7; 7 bases fit TRBD2. The CDR3 spells CSASGRMGPSYEQYF. Written as DNA, the CDR3 is TGCAGTGCTAGCGGGAGGATGGGACCGAGCTACGAGCAGTACTTC.